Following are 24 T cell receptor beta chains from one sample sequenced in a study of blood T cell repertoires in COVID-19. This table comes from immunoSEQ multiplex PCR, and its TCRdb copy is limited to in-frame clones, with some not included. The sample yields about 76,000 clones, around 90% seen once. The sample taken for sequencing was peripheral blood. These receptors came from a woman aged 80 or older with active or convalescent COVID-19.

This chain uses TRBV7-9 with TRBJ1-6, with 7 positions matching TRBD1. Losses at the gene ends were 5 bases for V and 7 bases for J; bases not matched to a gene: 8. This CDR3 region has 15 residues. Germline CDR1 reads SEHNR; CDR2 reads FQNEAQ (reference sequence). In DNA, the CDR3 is TGTGCCAGCAGCCTACGACAGGGTGAGAATTCACCCCTCCACTTT. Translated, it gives CASSLRQGENSPLHF.

Written as DNA, the CDR3 is TGTGTTGTGGGACAGGGACCCTTTGGGGGCAATCAGCCCCAGCATTTT. Amino acids: CVVGQGPFGGNQPQHF. The rearrangement uses TRBV28 and TRBJ1-5; 9 bases align to TRBD1. The CDR3 has 16 amino acids. The germline V gene encodes CDR1 MDHEN and CDR2 SYDVKM. The full variable domain, in which reference TRBV28 and TRBJ1-5 provide the parts outside the CDR3, is DVKVTQSSRYLVKRTGEKVFLECVQDMDHENMFWYRQDPGLGLRLIYFSYDVKMKEKGDIPEGYSVSREKKERFSLILESASTNQTSMYLCVVGQGPFGGNQPQHFGDGTRLSIL.

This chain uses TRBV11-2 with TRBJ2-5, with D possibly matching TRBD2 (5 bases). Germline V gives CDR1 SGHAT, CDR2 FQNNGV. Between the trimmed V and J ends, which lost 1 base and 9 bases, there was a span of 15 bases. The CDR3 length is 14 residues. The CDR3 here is CASSLVGVSGSQYF. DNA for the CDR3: TGTGCCAGCAGCTTAGTGGGCGTCTCGGGGTCCCAGTACTTC.

CDR3 DNA sequence: TGCGCCAGCAGCTCCGGGACAGGGGGTACCGGGGAGCTGTTTTTT. Its protein product is CASSSGTGGTGELFF. J is TRBJ2-2 and V is TRBV5-1; 11 nucleotides align to TRBD1. CDR3 size: 15 residues. The germline V gene has CDR1 SGHRS and CDR2 YFSETQ. Germline trimming cut 3 bases from V and 5 bases from J; bases unmatched to any gene: 3. Variable domain in full (rest from reference TRBV5-1 and TRBJ2-2): KAGVTQTPRYLIKTRGQQVTLSCSPISGHRSVSWYQQTPGQGLQFLFEYFSETQRNKGNFPGRFSGRQFSNSRSEMNVSTLELGDSALYLCASSSGTGGTGELFFGEGSRLTVL.

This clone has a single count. CDR3 nucleotides: TGTGCCAGCAGCTTACCAGGGGGCGAAACCGGGGAGCTGTTTTTT. It translates to CASSLPGGETGELFF. This chain joins TRBV7-9 and TRBJ2-2; 8 bases agree with TRBD1. Germline V gene lookup returns CDR1 SEHNR and CDR2 FQNEAQ (reference sequence). The J segment lost 5 bases and the V segment lost 2 bases, leaving 4 bases of the junction unmatched. The length of the CDR3 is 15 residues.

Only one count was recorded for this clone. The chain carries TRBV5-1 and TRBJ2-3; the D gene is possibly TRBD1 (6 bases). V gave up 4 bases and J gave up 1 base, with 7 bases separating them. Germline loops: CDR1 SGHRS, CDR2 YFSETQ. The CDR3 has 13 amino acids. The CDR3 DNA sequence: TGCGCCAGCAGCGCAGGGGGCACAGATACGCAGTATTTT. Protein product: CASSAGGTDTQYF.

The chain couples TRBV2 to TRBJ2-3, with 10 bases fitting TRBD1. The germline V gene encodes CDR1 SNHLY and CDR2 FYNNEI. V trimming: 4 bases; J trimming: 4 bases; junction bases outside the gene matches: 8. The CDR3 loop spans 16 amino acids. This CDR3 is CASSVGQGDFSDTQYF. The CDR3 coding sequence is TGTGCCAGCAGTGTTGGACAGGGGGACTTTTCAGATACGCAGTATTTT.

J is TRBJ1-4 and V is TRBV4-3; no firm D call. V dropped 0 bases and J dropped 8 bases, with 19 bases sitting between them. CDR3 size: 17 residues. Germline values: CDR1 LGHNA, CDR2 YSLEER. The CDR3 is CASSQERSRDRGEKLFF. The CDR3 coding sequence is TGCGCCAGCAGCCAAGAGAGATCGAGGGATCGAGGAGAAAAACTGTTTTTT.

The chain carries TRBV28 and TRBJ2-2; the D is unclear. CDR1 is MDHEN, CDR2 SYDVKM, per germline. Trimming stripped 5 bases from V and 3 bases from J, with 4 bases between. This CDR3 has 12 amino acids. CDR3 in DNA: TGTGCCAGCAGTCCTTACACCGGGGAGCTGTTTTTT. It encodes CASSPYTGELFF.

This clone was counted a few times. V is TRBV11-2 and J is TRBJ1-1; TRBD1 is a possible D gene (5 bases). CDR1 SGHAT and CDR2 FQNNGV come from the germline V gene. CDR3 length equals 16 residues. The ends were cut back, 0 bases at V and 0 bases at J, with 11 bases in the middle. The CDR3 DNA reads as TGTGCCAGCAGCTTAGATACAGGAATCATGAACACTGAAGCTTTCTTT. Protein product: CASSLDTGIMNTEAFF.

The CDR3 DNA is TGTGCCAGCAGTGAAGCGTTAGGTGGTGGGACTAGCAGAGAGACCCAGTACTTC. This codes for CASSEALGGGTSRETQYF. The chain employs TRBV2 and TRBJ2-5; 9 bases fit TRBD2. V lost 0 bases to trimming and J lost 4 bases; unmatched junction nucleotides: 12. This CDR3 has 18 amino acids. Germline CDR1 and CDR2: SNHLY and FYNNEI.

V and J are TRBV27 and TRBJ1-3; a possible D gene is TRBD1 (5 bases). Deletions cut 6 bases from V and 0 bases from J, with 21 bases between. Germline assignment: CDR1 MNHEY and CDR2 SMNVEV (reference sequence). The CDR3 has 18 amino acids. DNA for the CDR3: TGTGCCAGCAGCCCCCTCGGGGGAGGACTTTACTCTGGAAACACCATATATTTT. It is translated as CASSPLGGGLYSGNTIYF.

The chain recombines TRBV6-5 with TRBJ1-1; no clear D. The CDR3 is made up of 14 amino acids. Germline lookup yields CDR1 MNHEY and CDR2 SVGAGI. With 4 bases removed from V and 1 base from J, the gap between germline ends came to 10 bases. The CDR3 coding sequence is TGTGCCAGCAGTTTAACATCTTCGAACACTGAAGCTTTCTTT. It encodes CASSLTSSNTEAFF.

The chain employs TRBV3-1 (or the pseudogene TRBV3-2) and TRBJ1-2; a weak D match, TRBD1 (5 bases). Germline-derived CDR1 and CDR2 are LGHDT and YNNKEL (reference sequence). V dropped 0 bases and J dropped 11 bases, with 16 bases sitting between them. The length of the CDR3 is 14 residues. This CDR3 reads CASSQESRAGPYTF. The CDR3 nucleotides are TGTGCCAGCAGCCAAGAAAGTAGGGCAGGGCCATACACCTTC.

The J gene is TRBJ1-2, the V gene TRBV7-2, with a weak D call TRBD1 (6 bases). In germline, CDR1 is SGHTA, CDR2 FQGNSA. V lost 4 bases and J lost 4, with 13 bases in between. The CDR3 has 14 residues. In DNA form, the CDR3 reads TGTGCCAGCAGCTCCAGGGGCCTTACCTATGGCTACACCTTC. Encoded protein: CASSSRGLTYGYTF. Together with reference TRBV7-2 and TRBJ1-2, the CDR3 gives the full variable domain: GAGVSQSPSNKVTEKGKDVELRCDPISGHTALYWYRQSLGQGLEFLIYFQGNSAPDKSGLPSDRFSAERTGGSVSTLTIQRTQQEDSAVYLCASSSRGLTYGYTFGSGTRLTVV.

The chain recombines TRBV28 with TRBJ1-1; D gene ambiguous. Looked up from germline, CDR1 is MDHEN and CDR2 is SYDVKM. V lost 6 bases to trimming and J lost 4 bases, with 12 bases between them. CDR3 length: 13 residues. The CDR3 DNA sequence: TGTGCCAGCAGCTATTCCCGGGGCACTGAAGCTTTCTTT. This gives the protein CASSYSRGTEAFF. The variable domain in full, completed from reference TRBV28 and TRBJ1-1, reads DVKVTQSSRYLVKRTGEKVFLECVQDMDHENMFWYRQDPGLGLRLIYFSYDVKMKEKGDIPEGYSVSREKKERFSLILESASTNQTSMYLCASSYSRGTEAFFGQGTRLTVV.

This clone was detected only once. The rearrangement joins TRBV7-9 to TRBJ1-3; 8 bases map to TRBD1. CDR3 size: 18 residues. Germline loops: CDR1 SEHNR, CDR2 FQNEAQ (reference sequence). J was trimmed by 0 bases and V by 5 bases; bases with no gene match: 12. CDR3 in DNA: TGTGCCAGCAGCCCTGGACAGGGTTTTTTATCCTCTGGAAACACCATATATTTT. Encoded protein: CASSPGQGFLSSGNTIYF. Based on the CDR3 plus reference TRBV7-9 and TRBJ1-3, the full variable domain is DTGVSQNPRHKITKRGQNVTFRCDPISEHNRLYWYRQTLGQGPEFLTYFQNEAQLEKSRLLSDRFSAERPKGSFSTLEIQRTEQGDSAMYLCASSPGQGFLSSGNTIYFGEGSWLTVV.

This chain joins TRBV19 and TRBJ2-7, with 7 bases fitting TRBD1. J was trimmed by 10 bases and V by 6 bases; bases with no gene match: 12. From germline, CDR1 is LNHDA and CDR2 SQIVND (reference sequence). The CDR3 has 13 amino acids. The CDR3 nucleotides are TGTGCCAGTAGAGGGAATCCGGGACAGCCTCAGTACTTC. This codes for CASRGNPGQPQYF.

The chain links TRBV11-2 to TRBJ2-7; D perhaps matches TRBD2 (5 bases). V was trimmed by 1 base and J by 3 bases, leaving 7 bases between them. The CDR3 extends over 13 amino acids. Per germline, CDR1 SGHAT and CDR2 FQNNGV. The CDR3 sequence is CASSLGESYEQYF. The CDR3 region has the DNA TGTGCCAGCAGCTTAGGGGAGAGCTACGAGCAGTACTTC.

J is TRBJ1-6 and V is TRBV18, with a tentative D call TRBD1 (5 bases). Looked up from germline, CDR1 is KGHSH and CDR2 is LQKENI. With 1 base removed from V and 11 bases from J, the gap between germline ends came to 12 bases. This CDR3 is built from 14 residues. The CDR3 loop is CASSPRGVGPPLHF. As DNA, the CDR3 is TGTGCCAGCTCACCACGGGGGGTGGGGCCACCCCTCCACTTT.

The CDR3: CASSSLKTGQGDVQYF. CDR3 bases: TGTGCCAGCAGCTCTTTAAAGACGGGACAGGGAGATGTGCAGTACTTC. The rearrangement links TRBV3-1 (or the pseudogene TRBV3-2) to TRBJ2-7; 9 nucleotides line up with TRBD1. The CDR3 loop spans 16 amino acids. With V trimmed by 5 bases and J by 9 bases, 17 bases remained unmatched. Germline CDR1 is LGHDT and CDR2 is YNNKEL (reference sequence).

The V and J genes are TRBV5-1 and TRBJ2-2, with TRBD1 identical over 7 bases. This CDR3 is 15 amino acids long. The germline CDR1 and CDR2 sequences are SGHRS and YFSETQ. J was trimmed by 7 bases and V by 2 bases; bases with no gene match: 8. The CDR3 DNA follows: TGCGCCAGCAGCTTCCTTACAGGGGTAGGCGGGGAGCTGTTTTTT. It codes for CASSFLTGVGGELFF.

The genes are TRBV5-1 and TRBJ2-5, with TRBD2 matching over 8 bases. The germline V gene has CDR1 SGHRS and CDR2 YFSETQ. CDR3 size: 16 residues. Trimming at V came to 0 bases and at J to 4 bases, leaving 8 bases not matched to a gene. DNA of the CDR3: TGCGCCAGCAGCTTGGAACCTAGCGGGCGGTCAGAGACCCAGTACTTC. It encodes CASSLEPSGRSETQYF.

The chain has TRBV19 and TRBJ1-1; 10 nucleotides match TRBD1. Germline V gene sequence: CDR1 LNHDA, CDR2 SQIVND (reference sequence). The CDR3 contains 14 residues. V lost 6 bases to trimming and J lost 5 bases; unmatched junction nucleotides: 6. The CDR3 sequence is CASSNGQGETEAFF. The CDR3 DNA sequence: TGTGCCAGTAGCAACGGACAGGGGGAGACTGAAGCTTTCTTT.